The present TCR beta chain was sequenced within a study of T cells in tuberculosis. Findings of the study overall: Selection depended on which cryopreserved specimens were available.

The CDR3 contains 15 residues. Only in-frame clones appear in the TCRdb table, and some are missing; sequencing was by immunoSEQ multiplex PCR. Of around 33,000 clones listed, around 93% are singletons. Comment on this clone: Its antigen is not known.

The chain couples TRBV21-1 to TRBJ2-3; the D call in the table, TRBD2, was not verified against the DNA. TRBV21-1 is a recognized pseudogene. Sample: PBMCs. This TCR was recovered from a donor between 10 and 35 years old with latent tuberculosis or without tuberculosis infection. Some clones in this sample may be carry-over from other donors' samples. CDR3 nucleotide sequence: TGTGCCAGCAGCACTCAGCGGGCTAGCACAGATACGCAGTATTTT. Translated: CASSTQRASTDTQYF.